Shown below are 22 T cell receptor beta chains from a single sample sequenced in a study of cytomegalovirus exposure and HLA in healthy donors. PCR used 60 Vbeta primers and 13 Jbeta primers. Assay: immunoSEQ multiplex PCR; the TCRdb copy retains only in-frame clones and omits some. The data contain some 91,000 clones, roughly 86% of them singletons. The sequenced sample was PBMCs. Source of these receptors: a man younger than 45 in good health and CMV-seropositive.

This sequence joins TRBV6-5 and TRBJ1-5; 8 bases match TRBD1. Germline V gene sequence: CDR1 MNHEY, CDR2 SVGAGI. The CDR3 totals 15 residues. The J segment lost 4 bases and the V segment lost 10 bases, leaving 12 bases of the junction unmatched. DNA for the CDR3: TGTGCCACCGGACAGGGAAAACGAAGTAATCAGCCCCAGCATTTT. Its protein is CATGQGKRSNQPQHF.

The V call is TRBV7-9, the J call TRBJ2-4; the D gene is possibly TRBD1 (6 bases). V was trimmed by 2 bases and J by 1 base, leaving 12 bases between them. The CDR3 has 16 residues. From germline, CDR1 is SEHNR and CDR2 FQNEAQ (reference sequence). Written as DNA, the CDR3 is TGTGCCAGCAGCTTACCCCGGGACACTGCCAAAAACATTCAGTACTTC. Its translation: CASSLPRDTAKNIQYF.

This clone appeared a single time. This CDR3 is also generated by other DNA sequences in the sample. The chain couples TRBV6-5 to TRBJ2-7, with TRBD1 identical over 8 bases. V gave up 4 bases and J gave up 7 bases; unmatched junction bases: 12. CDR1 is MNHEY and CDR2 is SVGAGI in the germline V gene. The CDR3 consists of 15 residues. In DNA form, the CDR3 reads TGTGCCAGCAGTTTCCGGGACAGGAGCCTCTCTGAGCAGTACTTC. This gives the protein CASSFRDRSLSEQYF.

This chain joins TRBV18 and TRBJ2-1; no clear D gene. Trimming pared 0 bases from V and 5 bases from J, leaving 8 bases between. The CDR3 contains 14 residues. Germline V gene sequence: CDR1 KGHSH, CDR2 LQKENI. DNA for the CDR3: TGTGCCAGCTCACCACCTTCCACTGACAATGAGCAGTTCTTC. Translated, it gives CASSPPSTDNEQFF.

This clone was detected a few times. This sequence joins TRBV28 and TRBJ2-1; TRBD2 matches at 16 bases. The germline V gene has CDR1 MDHEN and CDR2 SYDVKM. The ends lost 3 bases at V and 2 bases at J; junction bases unmatched: 7. This CDR3 contains 19 residues. This chain's CDR3 is CASSFQGLAGGLPYNEQFF. As DNA, the CDR3 is TGTGCCAGCAGTTTCCAGGGACTAGCGGGAGGGTTGCCCTACAATGAGCAGTTCTTC.

The CDR3 loop is CASSPFGGAQPQHF. The DNA of the CDR3 is TGTGCCAGCAGCCCTTTCGGGGGGGCGCAGCCCCAGCATTTT. The chain employs TRBV9 and TRBJ1-5; weak D call: TRBD1 (6 bases). The CDR3 runs to 14 residues. V dropped 4 bases and J dropped 7 bases, with 15 bases sitting between them. Per the germline V gene, CDR1 is SGDLS and CDR2 is YYNGEE.

The rearrangement uses TRBV7-9 and TRBJ2-3; 12 bases agree with TRBD2. Per the germline V gene, CDR1 is SEHNR and CDR2 is FQNEAQ (reference sequence). V dropped 5 bases and J dropped 7; count of bases not matched to a gene: 13. This CDR3 contains 17 residues. CDR3 nucleotide sequence: TGTGCCAGCAGCCCGAGACTAGCGGGAGAGAAAGGGAATACGCAGTATTTT. This gives the protein CASSPRLAGEKGNTQYF.

The chain is built from TRBV28 and TRBJ1-2; possibly TRBD1 for D (6 bases). CDR3 length equals 14 residues. Trimming took off 6 bases at V and 2 bases at J, with 13 bases between the two ends. Germline values: CDR1 MDHEN, CDR2 SYDVKM. The CDR3 protein is CASRETGWNYGYTF. CDR3 sequence (DNA): TGTGCCAGCAGGGAAACAGGGTGGAACTATGGCTACACCTTC.

This sequence joins TRBV5-4 and TRBJ1-1; 8 nucleotides match TRBD1. The V and J ends lost 4 bases and 5 bases, in that order; junction bases with no gene match: 19. CDR1 is SGHNT and CDR2 is YYREEE in the germline V gene (reference sequence). The CDR3 is made up of 18 amino acids. The CDR3 DNA reads TGTGCCAGCAGCCCTTCGATTTCCACGGCATGGACAGGGACTGAAGCTTTCTTT. This gives the protein CASSPSISTAWTGTEAFF.

The chain recombines TRBV6-1 with TRBJ2-2, with 10 nucleotides matching TRBD2. Unmatched junction bases numbered 11, after V lost 8 bases and J lost 8 bases. CDR3 size: 15 residues. Germline CDR1 MNHNS, CDR2 SASEGT. CDR3 amino acids: CASPRRSGREGELFF. The CDR3 DNA follows: TGTGCCAGCCCGAGGAGGAGCGGGAGGGAAGGGGAGCTGTTTTTT.

The chain carries TRBV27 and TRBJ2-7; 7 bases agree with TRBD2. CDR3 length: 15 amino acids. Germline CDR1 reads MNHEY; CDR2 reads SMNVEV (reference sequence). Trimming at V came to 3 bases and at J to 3 bases, leaving 8 bases not matched to a gene. CDR3 in DNA: TGTGCCAGCAGTTTGTCTCCGCGGGAGTACTACGAGCAGTACTTC. Amino acid sequence: CASSLSPREYYEQYF.

The rearrangement uses TRBV4-1 and TRBJ2-7; 7 positions agree with TRBD1. CDR3 length equals 16 residues. V was clipped by 3 bases and J by 5 bases; unmatched bases: 13. Germline CDR1 is MGHRA and CDR2 is YSYEKL. Here the CDR3 DNA reads TGCGCCAGCAGCCAGGGCCCCCCGGACAGGCCCAACGAGCAGTACTTC. Its protein product is CASSQGPPDRPNEQYF.

This clone was recorded only once. The V and J genes are TRBV30 and TRBJ1-1, with 8 bases that match TRBD1. With 3 bases clipped from V and 9 bases from J, the junction kept 9 bases outside the gene matches. The germline V gene encodes CDR1 GTSNPN and CDR2 SVGIG (reference sequence). The CDR3 loop spans 13 amino acids. The CDR3 coding sequence is TGTGCCTGGAGAGGAGGGGACAGGCTACAAGCTTTCTTT. Protein product: CAWRGGDRLQAFF.

The chain has TRBV28 and TRBJ2-1; TRBD1 matches 7 bases. The CDR3 runs to 14 residues. Germline values: CDR1 MDHEN, CDR2 SYDVKM. J was trimmed by 9 bases and V by 4 bases; bases with no gene match: 9. The CDR3 sequence: CASSSPSTGSEQFF. In DNA form, the CDR3 reads TGTGCCAGCAGTTCCCCCTCGACAGGGAGTGAGCAGTTCTTC.

This rearrangement joins TRBV28 to TRBJ1-4; 7 bases are a match to TRBD1. This CDR3 contains 14 residues. V shed 8 bases, J shed 8 bases, and the junction held 11 bases outside the gene matches. CDR1 is MDHEN, CDR2 SYDVKM, per germline. The CDR3 bases are TGTGCCAGCCGGCAGGGGGAATACCGGGAAAAACTGTTTTTT. Amino acids: CASRQGEYREKLFF.

This clone was seen once. This rearrangement joins TRBV9 to TRBJ2-3; D might be TRBD2 (6 bases). Trimming took off 0 bases at V and 0 bases at J, with 11 bases between the two ends. Germline lookup yields CDR1 SGDLS and CDR2 YYNGEE. This CDR3 comprises 16 residues. CDR3: CASSVGTGTSTDTQYF. CDR3 coding DNA: TGTGCCAGCAGCGTAGGGACCGGGACTAGCACAGATACGCAGTATTTT.

The V and J genes are TRBV27 and TRBJ2-7; D is perhaps TRBD1 (5 bases). V shed 2 bases and J shed 0 bases, with 17 bases lying between them. This CDR3 contains 17 residues. Germline CDR1 and CDR2: MNHEY and SMNVEV (reference sequence). CDR3 protein: CASSLTTQGPTSYEQYF. CDR3 in DNA: TGTGCCAGCAGTTTAACCACCCAGGGTCCCACCTCCTACGAGCAGTACTTC.

The V and J genes are TRBV19 and TRBJ1-1; no reliable D call. This CDR3 is built from 11 residues. Germline V gene data show CDR1 as LNHDA and CDR2 as SQIVND (reference sequence). V was clipped by 6 bases and J by 7 bases, with 9 bases between them. CDR3 coding DNA: TGTGCCAGTAGGTACGGGAATGAAGCTTTCTTT. This translates into CASRYGNEAFF.

The chain joins TRBV15 to TRBJ1-1; 7 nucleotides match TRBD1. Unmatched junction bases numbered 6, after V lost 1 base and J lost 7 bases. The CDR3 is made up of 14 amino acids. Germline CDR1 LNHNV, CDR2 YYDKDF (reference sequence). The DNA for the CDR3 is TGTGCCACCAGCAGAGGTACAGGGGATAATGAAGCTTTCTTT. This encodes CATSRGTGDNEAFF.

This clone appeared once. The V gene is TRBV28, the J gene TRBJ2-7; 8 positions agree with TRBD1. The germline V gene encodes CDR1 MDHEN and CDR2 SYDVKM. This CDR3 comprises 14 residues. V shed 2 bases, J shed 5 bases, and the junction held 5 bases outside the gene matches. The CDR3, as DNA: TGTGCCAGCAGTTTACAGGGGGCAGGGGACGAGCAGTACTTC. Translation: CASSLQGAGDEQYF.

V gene TRBV7-9 combines with J gene TRBJ2-7; 7 bases are a match to TRBD2. This CDR3 contains 15 residues. In germline, CDR1 is SEHNR, CDR2 FQNEAQ (reference sequence). V lost 8 bases, J lost 3 bases, and 13 bases stayed unmatched. The CDR3 nucleotides are TGTGCCAGCTCAGACCCCGGGACTACGCGCTACGAGCAGTACTTC. Its translation is CASSDPGTTRYEQYF.

In regard to this clone: Its ends do not fully match the called genes, so a read error is possible. J is TRBJ2-3 and V is TRBV7-7; 7 nucleotides align to TRBD2. CDR1 and CDR2 (germline): SSHAT, FNYEAQ (reference sequence). This CDR3 spans 15 amino acids. DNA of the CDR3: TGTGCTAGCAGCCAGAGCGGGATCAGCACAGATACGCAGTATTTT. Translating gives CASSQSGISTDTQYF.